The clone carrying this T cell receptor beta chain was detected many times. One junction end disagrees with the germline gene, perhaps due to a read error. TCRdb processed the 5' RACE reads anew with MiXCR; each CDR3 protein has one entry. The sample holds some 140,000 distinct CDR3 sequences, roughly 8.4% seen once. The entry originates in a study of CD8 T cells in ankylosing spondylitis. This CDR3 spans 12 amino acids. Per the germline V gene, CDR1 is DFQATT and CDR2 is SNEGSKA (reference sequence). The chain uses TRBV20-1 and TRBJ1-1; no clear D. The receptor's source is a male donor with ankylosing spondylitis. Sequenced material: synovial fluid, either unsorted or a sorted T cell fraction (not recorded which). The CDR3: CSARDTYTEAFF. DNA for the CDR3: TGCAGTGCTCGAGACACCTACACTGAAGCTTTCTTT.